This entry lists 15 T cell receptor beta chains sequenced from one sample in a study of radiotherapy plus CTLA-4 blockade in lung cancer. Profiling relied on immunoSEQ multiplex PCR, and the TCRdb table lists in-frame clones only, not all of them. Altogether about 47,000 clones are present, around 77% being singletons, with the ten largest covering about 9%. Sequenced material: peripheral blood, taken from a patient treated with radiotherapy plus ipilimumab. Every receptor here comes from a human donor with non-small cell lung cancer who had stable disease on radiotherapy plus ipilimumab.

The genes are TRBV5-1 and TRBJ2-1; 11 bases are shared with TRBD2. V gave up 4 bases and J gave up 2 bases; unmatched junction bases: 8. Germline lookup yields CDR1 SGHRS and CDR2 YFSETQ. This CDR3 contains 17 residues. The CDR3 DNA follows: TGCGCCAGCAGCCAACCAAATAGCGGGGGGGCCTACAATGAGCAGTTCTTC. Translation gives CASSQPNSGGAYNEQFF.

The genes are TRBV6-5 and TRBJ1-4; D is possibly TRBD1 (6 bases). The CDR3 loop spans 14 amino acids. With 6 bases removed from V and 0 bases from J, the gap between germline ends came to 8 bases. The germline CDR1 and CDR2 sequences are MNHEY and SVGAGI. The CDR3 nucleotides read TGTGCCAGCAGCCCAGGGGCAACTAATGAAAAACTGTTTTTT. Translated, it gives CASSPGATNEKLFF.

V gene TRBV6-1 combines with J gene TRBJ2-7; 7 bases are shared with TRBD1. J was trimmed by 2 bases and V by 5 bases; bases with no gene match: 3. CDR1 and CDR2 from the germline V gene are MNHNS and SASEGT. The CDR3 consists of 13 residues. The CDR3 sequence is CASSSQGAYEQYV. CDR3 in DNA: TGTGCCAGCAGTAGCCAGGGGGCCTACGAGCAGTACGTC.

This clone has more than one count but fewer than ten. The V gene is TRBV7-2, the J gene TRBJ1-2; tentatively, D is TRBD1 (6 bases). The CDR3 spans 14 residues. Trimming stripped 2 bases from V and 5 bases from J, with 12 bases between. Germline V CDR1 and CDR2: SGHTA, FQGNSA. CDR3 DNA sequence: TGTGCCAGCAGCTTAACAGGGACGGCTTATGGCTACACCTTC. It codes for CASSLTGTAYGYTF.

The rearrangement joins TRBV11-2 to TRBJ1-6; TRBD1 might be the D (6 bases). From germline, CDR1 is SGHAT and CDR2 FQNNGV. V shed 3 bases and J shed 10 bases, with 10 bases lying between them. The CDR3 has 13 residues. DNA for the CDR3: TGTGCCAGCAGCTTGTACGGACAGTCACCCCTCCACTTT. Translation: CASSLYGQSPLHF.

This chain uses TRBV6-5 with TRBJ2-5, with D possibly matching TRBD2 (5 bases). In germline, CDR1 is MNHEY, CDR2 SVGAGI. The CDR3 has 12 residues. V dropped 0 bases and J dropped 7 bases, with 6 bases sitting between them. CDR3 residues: CASSYSGRTQYF. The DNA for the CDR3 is TGTGCCAGCAGTTACTCGGGGAGGACCCAGTACTTC.

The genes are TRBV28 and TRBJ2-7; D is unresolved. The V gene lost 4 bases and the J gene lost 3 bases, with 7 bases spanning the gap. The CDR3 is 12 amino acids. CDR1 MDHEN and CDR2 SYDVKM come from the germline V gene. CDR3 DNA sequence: TGTGCCAGCAGTTCCACCTTCTACGAGCAGTACGTC. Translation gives CASSSTFYEQYV.

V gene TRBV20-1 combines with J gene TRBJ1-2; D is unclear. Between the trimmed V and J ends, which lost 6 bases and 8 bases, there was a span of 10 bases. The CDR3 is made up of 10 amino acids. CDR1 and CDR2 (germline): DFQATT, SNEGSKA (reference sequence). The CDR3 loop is CSATVPGYTF. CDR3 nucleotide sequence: TGCAGTGCCACAGTACCGGGCTACACCTTC.

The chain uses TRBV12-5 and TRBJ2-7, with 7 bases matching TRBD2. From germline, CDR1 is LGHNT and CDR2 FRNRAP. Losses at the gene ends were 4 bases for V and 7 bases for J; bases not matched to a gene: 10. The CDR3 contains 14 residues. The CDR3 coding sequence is TGTGCTAGTGGTTCGCGGACACGGGGAGGGGAGCAGTACTTC. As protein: CASGSRTRGGEQYF.

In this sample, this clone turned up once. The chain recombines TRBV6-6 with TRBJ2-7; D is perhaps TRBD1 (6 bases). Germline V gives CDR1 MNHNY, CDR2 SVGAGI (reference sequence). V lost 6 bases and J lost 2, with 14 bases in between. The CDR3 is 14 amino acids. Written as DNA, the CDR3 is TGTGCCAGCAGCCAGGCCAGGGGCGCCTACGAGCAGTACTTC. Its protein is CASSQARGAYEQYF.

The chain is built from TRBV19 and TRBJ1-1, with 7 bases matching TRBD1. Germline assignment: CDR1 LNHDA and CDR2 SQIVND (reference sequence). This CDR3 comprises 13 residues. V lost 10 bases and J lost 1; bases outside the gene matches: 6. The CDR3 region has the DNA TGTGCCACAGCGACAGGGCCGAACACTGAAGCTTTCTTT. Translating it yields CATATGPNTEAFF.

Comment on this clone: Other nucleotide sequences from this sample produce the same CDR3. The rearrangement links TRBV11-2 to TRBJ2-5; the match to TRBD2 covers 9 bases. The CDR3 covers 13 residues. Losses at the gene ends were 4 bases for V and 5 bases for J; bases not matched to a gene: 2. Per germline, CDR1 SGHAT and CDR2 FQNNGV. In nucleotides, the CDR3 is TGTGCCAGCAGCTCTAGCGGGGAGGAGACCCAGTACTTC. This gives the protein CASSSSGEETQYF.

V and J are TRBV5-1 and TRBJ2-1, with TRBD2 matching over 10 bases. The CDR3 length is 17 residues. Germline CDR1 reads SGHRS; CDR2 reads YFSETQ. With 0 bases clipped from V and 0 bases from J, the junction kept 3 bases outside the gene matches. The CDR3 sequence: CASSLVLAGSSYNEQFF. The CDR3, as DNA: TGCGCCAGCAGCTTGGTACTAGCGGGGAGCTCCTACAATGAGCAGTTCTTC. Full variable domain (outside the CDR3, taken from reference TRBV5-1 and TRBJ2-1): KAGVTQTPRYLIKTRGQQVTLSCSPISGHRSVSWYQQTPGQGLQFLFEYFSETQRNKGNFPGRFSGRQFSNSRSEMNVSTLELGDSALYLCASSLVLAGSSYNEQFFGPGTRLTVL.

The CDR3 loop is CSVGRPGQGRTEAFF. The CDR3 region has the DNA TGCAGCGTTGGACGCCCCGGACAGGGGAGGACTGAAGCTTTCTTT. V usage is TRBV29-1 and J usage is TRBJ1-1; 9 positions agree with TRBD1. Germline trimming cut 4 bases from V and 5 bases from J; bases unmatched to any gene: 11. The CDR3 is made up of 15 amino acids. Germline V CDR1 and CDR2: SQVTM, ANQGSEA.

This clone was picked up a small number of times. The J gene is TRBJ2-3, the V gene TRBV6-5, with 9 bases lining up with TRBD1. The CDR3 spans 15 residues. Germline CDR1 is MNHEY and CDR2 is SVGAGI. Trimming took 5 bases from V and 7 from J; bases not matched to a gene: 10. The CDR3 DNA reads TGTGCCAGCAGTAATCCGGGACAGGGCAAGTATACGCAGTATTTT. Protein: CASSNPGQGKYTQYF.